This T cell receptor beta chain was profiled in a study of cytomegalovirus exposure and HLA in healthy donors. As regards this clone: What it recognizes is unknown.

Broader study findings: The dataset shows that most TCR sequences were rare, while some public TCRs occurred in many donors. The authors confirmed in vitro that three CMV-associated chains were specific for CMV antigens.

Looked up from germline, CDR1 is LNHDA and CDR2 is SQIVND (reference sequence). J gave up 2 bases and V 9 bases, and 6 bases lay outside the gene matches. This CDR3 region has 14 residues. Clones were sequenced by immunoSEQ multiplex PCR, and TCRdb holds only the in-frame ones, with some missing. In the table there are some 310,000 clones, roughly 90% of which are singletons. Sequencing used PBMCs. The source of this sequence is a man aged 25-45 years in good health and CMV-seronegative. This sequence joins TRBV19 and TRBJ2-3; 9 bases agree with TRBD2. This chain's CDR3 is CASRLAGSTDTQYF. The CDR3 DNA sequence: TGTGCCAGCCGTCTAGCGGGGTCCACAGATACGCAGTATTTT.